This T cell receptor beta chain originates from a study of identical twins. V was pared by 6 bases and J by 4 bases, with 15 bases between. This CDR3 has 15 amino acids. TCRdb re-analysed the 5' RACE reads in MiXCR, keeping a single row per CDR3 protein. The sample has 450,000 or so distinct CDR3 sequences, approximately 24% seen once. This sample also appeared in a second study, on T cells expressing NK-cell markers. That investigation notes: Underlying the TCR beta repertoires were sorted CD3+CD56+NKG2C+, CD3+CD56+NKG2C- and CD3+CD56-NKG2C+ T cells. Dominant NKG2C+ clonotypes made up roughly 1.0-8% of CD8+ T cells in over five donors.

Input material: CD4+ T cells sorted from blood. The TCR originated in a woman between 18 and 29 years old in good health. The rearrangement links TRBV12-3 or TRBV12-4 to TRBJ2-2; tentatively, D is TRBD2 (6 bases). The CDR3 sequence is CASSSGGRRTGELFF. As DNA, the CDR3 is TGTGCCAGCAGCTCCGGGGGACGGCGCACCGGGGAGCTGTTTTTT.